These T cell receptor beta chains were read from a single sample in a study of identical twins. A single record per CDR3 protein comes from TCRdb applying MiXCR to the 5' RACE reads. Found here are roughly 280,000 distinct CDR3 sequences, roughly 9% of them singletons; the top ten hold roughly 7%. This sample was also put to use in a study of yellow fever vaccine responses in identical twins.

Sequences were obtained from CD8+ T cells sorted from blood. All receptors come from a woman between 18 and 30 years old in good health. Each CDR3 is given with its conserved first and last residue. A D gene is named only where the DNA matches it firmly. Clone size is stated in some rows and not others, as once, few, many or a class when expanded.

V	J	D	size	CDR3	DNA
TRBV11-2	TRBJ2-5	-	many	CASSLDFSLQETQYF	TGTGCCAGCAGCTTAGATTTTAGTCTTCAAGAGACCCAGTACTTC
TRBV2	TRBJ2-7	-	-	CASSAKGYEQYF	TGTGCCAGCAGCGCAAAGGGTTACGAGCAGTACTTC
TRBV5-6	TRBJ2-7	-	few	CASSLGGAFSYEQYF	TGTGCCAGCAGCTTGGGGGGAGCCTTCTCCTACGAGCAGTACTTC
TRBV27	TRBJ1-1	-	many	CASSRRLTNTEAFF	TGTGCCAGCAGTCGTAGACTCACAAACACTGAAGCTTTCTTT
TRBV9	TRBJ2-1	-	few	CASSVALSRNEQFF	TGTGCCAGCAGCGTAGCCCTTAGTAGAAATGAGCAGTTCTTC
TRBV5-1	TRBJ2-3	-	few	CASSSPEVGTDTQYF	TGCGCCAGCAGCTCTCCCGAGGTGGGCACAGATACGCAGTATTTT
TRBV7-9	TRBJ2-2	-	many	CASSPIEDHTGELFF	TGTGCCAGCAGCCCAATTGAGGATCACACCGGGGAGCTGTTTTTT
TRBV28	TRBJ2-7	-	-	CASKRPHRKTSYEQYF	TGTGCCAGCAAGCGACCTCACAGGAAAACCTCCTACGAGCAGTACTTC
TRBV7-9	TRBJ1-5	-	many	CASSGLTDGQPQHF	TGTGCCAGCAGCGGGTTGACGGACGGTCAGCCCCAGCATTTT
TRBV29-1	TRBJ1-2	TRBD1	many	CSVDTRQGANYGYTF	TGCAGCGTTGATACCAGACAGGGGGCGAACTATGGCTACACCTTC
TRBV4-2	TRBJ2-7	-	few	CASSQEVSVGLSSYEQYF	TGTGCCAGCAGCCAAGAAGTAAGTGTCGGCCTAAGCTCCTACGAGCAGTACTTC
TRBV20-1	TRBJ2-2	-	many	CSARDEALGLETGELFF	TGCAGTGCTAGAGACGAGGCCTTAGGACTCGAGACCGGGGAGCTGTTTTTT
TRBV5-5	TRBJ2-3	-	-	CASSGAGDTQYF	TGTGCCAGCAGCGGTGCCGGAGATACGCAGTATTTT
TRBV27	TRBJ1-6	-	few	CASSGDWRSPLHF	TGTGCCAGCAGTGGGGACTGGCGTTCACCCCTCCACTTT
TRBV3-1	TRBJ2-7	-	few	CASSQTAAQDPAHEQYF	TGTGCCAGCAGCCAAACGGCAGCCCAGGACCCTGCCCACGAGCAGTACTTC
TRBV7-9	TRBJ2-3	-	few	CASGLDTDTQYF	TGTGCCAGCGGACTCGACACAGATACGCAGTATTTT
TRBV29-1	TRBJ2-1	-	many	CSVERADFSSYNEQFF	TGCAGCGTTGAAAGGGCGGATTTCAGCTCCTACAATGAGCAGTTCTTC
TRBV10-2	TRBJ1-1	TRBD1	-	CASSEPGQGHTEAFF	TGCGCCAGCAGTGAACCGGGACAGGGTCACACTGAAGCTTTCTTT
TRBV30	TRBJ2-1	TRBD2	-	CAWSVRFGLASYNEQFF	TGTGCCTGGAGTGTAAGGTTTGGACTAGCGAGCTACAATGAGCAGTTCTTC
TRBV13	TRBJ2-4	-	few	CASSLGIGGAKNIQYF	TGTGCCAGCAGCTTAGGGATAGGAGGGGCCAAAAACATTCAGTACTTC
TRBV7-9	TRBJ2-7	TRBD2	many	CASSLPTAGETYEQYF	TGTGCCAGCAGCTTACCGACAGCGGGAGAAACGTACGAGCAGTACTTC
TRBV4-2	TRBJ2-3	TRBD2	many	CASSQDAASGADTQYF	TGTGCCAGCAGCCAAGATGCGGCTAGCGGGGCAGATACGCAGTATTTT
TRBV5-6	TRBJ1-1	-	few	CASSPAQNTEAFF	TGTGCCAGCAGCCCGGCCCAGAACACTGAAGCTTTCTTT
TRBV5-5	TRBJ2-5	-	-	CASSLDPSQETQYF	TGTGCCAGCAGCTTGGATCCGTCTCAAGAGACCCAGTACTTC
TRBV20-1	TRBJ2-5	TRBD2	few	CSANSPQRGGETQYF	TGCAGTGCTAACTCCCCCCAGCGGGGAGGGGAGACCCAGTACTTC
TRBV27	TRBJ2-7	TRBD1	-	CASSRDSLTYEQYF	TGTGCCAGCAGCCGGGACAGCCTCACCTACGAGCAGTACTTC
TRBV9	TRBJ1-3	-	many	CASSVDGAGNTIYF	TGTGCCAGCAGCGTAGATGGGGCTGGAAACACCATATATTTT
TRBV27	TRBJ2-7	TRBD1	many	CASSGQGAYEQYF	TGTGCCAGCAGCGGACAGGGCGCCTACGAGCAGTACTTC
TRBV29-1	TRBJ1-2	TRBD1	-	CSVGDGQGYGYTF	TGCAGCGTGGGGGACGGACAGGGGTATGGCTACACCTTC
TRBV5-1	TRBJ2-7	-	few	CASRWADDSYEQYF	TGCGCCAGCAGATGGGCAGACGACTCCTACGAGCAGTACTTC
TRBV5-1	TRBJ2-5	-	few	CASSLNKETQYF	TGCGCCAGCAGCTTGAATAAAGAGACCCAGTACTTC
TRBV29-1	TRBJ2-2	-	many	CSATGSNTGELFF	TGCAGCGCAACAGGATCGAACACCGGGGAGCTGTTTTTT
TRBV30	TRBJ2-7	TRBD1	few	CASDETGGDEQYF	TGTGCCTCGGACGAGACAGGGGGGGACGAGCAGTACTTC
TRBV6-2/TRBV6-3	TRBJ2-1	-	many	CASSWSSYNEQFF	TGTGCCAGCAGTTGGAGCTCCTACAATGAGCAGTTCTTC
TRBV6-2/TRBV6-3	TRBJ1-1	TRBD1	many	CASSYGTGAEAFF	TGTGCCAGCAGTTACGGGACAGGGGCTGAAGCTTTCTTT
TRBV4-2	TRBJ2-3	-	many	CASSQALGGTDTQYF	TGTGCCAGCAGCCAGGCACTAGGAGGCACAGATACGCAGTATTTT
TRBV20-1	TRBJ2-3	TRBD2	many	CSARDQGLAIQDTQYF	TGCAGTGCTAGAGATCAGGGACTAGCAATTCAAGATACGCAGTATTTT
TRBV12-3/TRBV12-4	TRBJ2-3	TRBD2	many	CASSPSLAGYSDTQYF	TGTGCCAGCAGCCCGTCCCTAGCGGGATATTCAGATACGCAGTATTTT
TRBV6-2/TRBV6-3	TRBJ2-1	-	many	CASSPGGRVRYEQFF	TGTGCCAGCAGCCCTGGGGGCAGGGTACGGTATGAGCAGTTCTTC
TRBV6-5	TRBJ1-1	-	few	CASSYSAGALNTEAFF	TGTGCCAGCAGTTACTCTGCGGGGGCCCTGAACACTGAAGCTTTCTTT
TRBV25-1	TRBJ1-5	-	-	CASTSGDQPQHF	TGTGCCAGCACATCAGGGGATCAGCCCCAGCATTTT
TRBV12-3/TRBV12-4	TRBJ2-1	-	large	CASSFGQPEQFF	TGTGCCAGCAGTTTTGGGCAGCCTGAGCAGTTCTTC
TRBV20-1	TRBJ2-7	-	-	CSARELTALVSYEQYF	TGCAGTGCTAGAGAATTGACAGCCCTAGTCTCCTACGAGCAGTACTTC
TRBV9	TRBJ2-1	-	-	CASGAGYNEQFF	TGTGCCAGCGGTGCTGGTTACAATGAGCAGTTCTTC
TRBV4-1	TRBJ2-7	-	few	CASSPRLIAEYEQYF	TGCGCCAGCAGCCCACGACTTATCGCCGAGTACGAGCAGTACTTC
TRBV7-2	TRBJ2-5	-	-	CASSLGELLQETQYF	TGTGCCAGCAGCTTAGGGGAACTACTCCAAGAGACCCAGTACTTC
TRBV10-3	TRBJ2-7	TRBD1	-	CAIRTGQTYEQYF	TGTGCCATCAGGACGGGACAGACCTACGAGCAGTACTTC
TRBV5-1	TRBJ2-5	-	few	CASSLGQEFQETQYF	TGCGCCAGCAGCTTGGGACAGGAATTCCAAGAGACCCAGTACTTC
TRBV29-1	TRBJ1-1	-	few	CSVPEGTRGRTEAFF	TGCAGCGTTCCCGAGGGGACACGGGGGAGGACTGAAGCTTTCTTT
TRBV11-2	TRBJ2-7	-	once	CASCKGPILRQASSYEQYF	TGTGCCAGCTGTAAAGGCCCCATTTTGAGGCAGGCTTCCTCCTACGAGCAGTACTTC
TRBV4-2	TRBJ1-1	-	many	CASSQDWIRGVGDTEAFF	TGTGCCAGCAGCCAAGATTGGATCCGGGGCGTTGGGGACACTGAAGCTTTCTTT
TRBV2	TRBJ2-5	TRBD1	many	CASSLRDRGQETQYF	TGTGCCAGCAGTCTCCGGGACAGGGGACAAGAGACCCAGTACTTC
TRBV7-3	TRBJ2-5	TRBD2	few	CASSLSLAGQETQYF	TGTGCCAGCAGCTTGAGTCTAGCGGGGCAAGAGACCCAGTACTTC
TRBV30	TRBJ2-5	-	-	CAQSSGQETQYF	TGTGCCCAAAGCTCGGGGCAAGAGACCCAGTACTTC